The 12 T cell receptor beta chains presented below share a single source sample, sequenced in a study of siplizumab effects on memory and regulatory T cells. Clones were read by immunoSEQ multiplex PCR, and TCRdb kept only the in-frame ones, dropping some. The sample includes roughly 97,000 clones, 93% of them seen just once. The specimen sequenced was Tregs sorted from blood. Source of these receptors: a human donor in good health.

This chain connects TRBV30 to TRBJ2-7, with D possibly TRBD1 on 6 matching bases. The CDR3 length is 15 residues. Germline CDR1 is GTSNPN and CDR2 is SVGIG (reference sequence). With 2 bases removed from V and 3 bases from J, the gap between germline ends came to 17 bases. The CDR3 region is CAWSRGPGHYYEQYF. Here the CDR3 DNA reads TGTGCCTGGAGTAGGGGACCGGGACATTACTACGAGCAGTACTTC.

The V and J genes are TRBV5-4 and TRBJ2-5; D perhaps matches TRBD2 (6 bases). Per the germline V gene, CDR1 is SGHNT and CDR2 is YYREEE (reference sequence). Trimming removed 4 bases from V and 5 bases from J, with 21 bases in between. The CDR3 loop spans 16 amino acids. In nucleotides, the CDR3 is TGTGCCAGCAGCCTCCGGACGGGAGTAATTAGGGAGACCCAGTACTTC. Its translation: CASSLRTGVIRETQYF.

Comments on this clone: The sample holds other DNA sequences that translate to the same CDR3. The V and J genes are TRBV19 and TRBJ2-2; D is undetermined. V shed 3 bases and J shed 6 bases, with 5 bases lying between them. From germline, CDR1 is LNHDA and CDR2 SQIVND (reference sequence). CDR3 size: 12 residues. CDR3 protein: CASSIRSGELFF. The CDR3 DNA sequence: TGTGCCAGTAGTATTCGCTCCGGGGAGCTGTTTTTT.

The chain links TRBV5-1 to TRBJ2-3; D is possibly TRBD2 (5 bases). The CDR3 covers 15 residues. Germline CDR1 and CDR2: SGHRS and YFSETQ. V was pared by 4 bases and J by 1 base, with 13 bases between. As DNA, the CDR3 is TGCGCCAGCAGCGTGGACTCTACGCGCACAGATACGCAGTATTTT. It codes for CASSVDSTRTDTQYF.

In DNA form, the CDR3 reads TGTGCCAGCAGCTTAGTGGGGGGTTCCTACGAGCAGTACTTC. This gives the protein CASSLVGGSYEQYF. The genes are TRBV7-2 and TRBJ2-7; D is perhaps TRBD2 (6 bases). Trimming stripped 1 base from V and 1 base from J, with 8 bases between. The germline gives CDR1 SGHTA, CDR2 FQGNSA. The CDR3 extends over 14 amino acids. Based on the CDR3 plus reference TRBV7-2 and TRBJ2-7, the full variable domain is GAGVSQSPSNKVTEKGKDVELRCDPISGHTALYWYRQSLGQGLEFLIYFQGNSAPDKSGLPSDRFSAERTGGSVSTLTIQRTQQEDSAVYLCASSLVGGSYEQYFGPGTRLTVT.

CDR3 amino acids: CASRIEVPGLGGYTF. CDR3 nucleotide sequence: TGTGCCAGCAGAATAGAGGTTCCTGGTTTGGGGGGCTACACCTTC. The chain couples TRBV2 to TRBJ1-2; D remains unclear. Germline lookup yields CDR1 SNHLY and CDR2 FYNNEI. The length of the CDR3 is 15 residues. V lost 6 bases, J lost 8 bases, and 22 bases lay in between. Filled out from reference TRBV2 and TRBJ1-2, the complete variable domain reads EPEVTQTPSHQVTQMGQEVILRCVPISNHLYFYWYRQILGQKVEFLVSFYNNEISEKSEIFDDQFSVERPDGSNFTLKIRSTKLEDSAMYFCASRIEVPGLGGYTFGSGTRLTVV.

V and J are TRBV6-5 and TRBJ2-1, with D possibly TRBD2 on 7 matching bases. Germline-derived CDR1 and CDR2 are MNHEY and SVGAGI. The CDR3 covers 14 residues. The V gene lost 7 bases and the J gene lost 5 bases, with 15 bases spanning the gap. The CDR3 DNA follows: TGTGCCAGCACCCAAAGGGGGGGAAACAATGAGCAGTTCTTC. As protein: CASTQRGGNNEQFF.

J is TRBJ2-2 and V is TRBV2; D is uncertain. The V end was cut by 8 bases, the J end by 6 bases, with 10 bases between. This CDR3 spans 12 amino acids. Germline V CDR1 and CDR2: SNHLY, FYNNEI. The CDR3 is CASLDPPGELFF. CDR3 bases: TGTGCCAGCTTGGACCCACCCGGGGAGCTGTTTTTT.

J is TRBJ1-5 and V is TRBV9; TRBD1 is a possible D gene (5 bases). The CDR3 length is 14 residues. Germline assignment: CDR1 SGDLS and CDR2 YYNGEE. Between the trimmed V and J ends, which lost 3 bases and 3 bases, there was a span of 10 bases. This CDR3 is CASSGGLVNQPQHF. The CDR3 DNA is TGTGCCAGCAGCGGGGGACTGGTCAATCAGCCCCAGCATTTT.

This clone was found once. The rearrangement joins TRBV30 to TRBJ1-1; D perhaps matches TRBD1 (5 bases). The V gene lost 3 bases and the J gene lost 6 bases, with 8 bases spanning the gap. Germline V gene data show CDR1 as GTSNPN and CDR2 as SVGIG (reference sequence). This CDR3 spans 11 amino acids. In DNA form, the CDR3 reads TGTGCCTGGAGCCGGGACCCTGAAGCTTTCTTT. Translated: CAWSRDPEAFF.

The J gene is TRBJ2-7, the V gene TRBV29-1; no definite D call. Germline V CDR1 and CDR2: SQVTM, ANQGSEA. This CDR3 comprises 12 residues. V was cut by 5 bases and J by 2 bases, with 10 bases left in between. CDR3 sequence reads: CSVSPGTYEQYF. The CDR3 DNA sequence: TGCAGCGTTTCTCCAGGAACCTACGAGCAGTACTTC.

The gene calls are TRBV18 and TRBJ1-3; possible D gene TRBD1, 6 bases. Germline CDR1 is KGHSH and CDR2 is LQKENI. Trimming took off 3 bases at V and 4 bases at J, with 10 bases between the two ends. The CDR3 is 14 amino acids. The chain's CDR3 is CASSPSGAGNTIYF. CDR3 in DNA: TGTGCCAGCTCACCGTCAGGGGCCGGAAACACCATATATTTT.